Below, 32 T cell receptor beta chains from the same sample are listed, as sequenced in a study of patients and donors after allogeneic stem cell transplantation. From the RT-PCR reads, TCRdb called clonotypes with MiXCR, one entry per CDR3 protein. Of about 230,000 distinct CDR3 sequences listed, 14% are singletons. Input material: blood, either unsorted or a sorted T cell fraction (not recorded which). All receptors derive from a human donor who was either an allogeneic HSCT recipient or a stem cell or donor lymphocyte infusion donor (not recorded which). It is not recorded whose cells these are; they may come from a transplant donor.

V and J are TRBV7-8 and TRBJ2-1, with 9 bases lining up with TRBD2. Germline V lookup: CDR1 SGHVS, CDR2 FQNEAQ. The CDR3 consists of 18 residues. The trim removed 2 bases at V and 2 bases at J, leaving 10 bases unmatched. CDR3 region: CASSLFRAGGHPYNEQFF. The CDR3 bases are TGTGCCAGCAGCTTATTTAGGGCGGGAGGGCACCCCTACAATGAGCAGTTCTTC.

The chain uses TRBV11-2 and TRBJ1-5; TRBD1 matches at 7 bases. Losses at the gene ends were 5 bases for V and 0 bases for J; bases not matched to a gene: 13. The germline gives CDR1 SGHAT, CDR2 FQNNGV. The CDR3 extends over 18 amino acids. This chain's CDR3 is CASSSWTGRPYSNQPQHF. DNA for the CDR3: TGTGCCAGCAGCAGTTGGACAGGACGACCCTATAGCAATCAGCCCCAGCATTTT. The entire variable domain, with the rest obtained from reference TRBV11-2 and TRBJ1-5, is as follows: EAGVAQSPRYKIIEKRQSVAFWCNPISGHATLYWYQQILGQGPKLLIQFQNNGVVDDSQLPKDRFSAERLKGVDSTLKIQPAKLEDSAVYLCASSSWTGRPYSNQPQHFGDGTRLSIL.

V and J are TRBV11-2 and TRBJ2-3, with 11 bases aligning to TRBD2. V lost 6 bases to trimming and J lost 4 bases; unmatched junction nucleotides: 6. The CDR3 has 15 amino acids. CDR1 is SGHAT and CDR2 is FQNNGV in the germline V gene. CDR3 loop: CASRPTSGGPDTQYF. In DNA form, the CDR3 reads TGTGCCAGCAGGCCTACTAGCGGGGGCCCAGATACGCAGTATTTT.

The chain combines TRBV3-1 with TRBJ2-3; 13 nucleotides align to TRBD2. CDR3 length: 16 residues. The V gene end was trimmed by 5 bases and the J gene end by 5 bases; junction bases not matched to a gene: 7. CDR1 and CDR2 (germline): LGHDT, YNNKEL (reference sequence). The CDR3 sequence is CASSTRLAGGEDTQYF. Here the CDR3 DNA reads TGTGCCAGCAGCACCCGACTAGCGGGAGGAGAAGATACGCAGTATTTT.

The J gene is TRBJ2-1, the V gene TRBV7-3, with TRBD1 matching over 8 bases. Trimming at V came to 4 bases and at J to 6 bases, leaving 14 bases not matched to a gene. Germline V CDR1 and CDR2: SGHTA, FQGTGA. CDR3 length: 17 residues. This CDR3 is CASSSDSDRVVGNEQFF. CDR3 DNA sequence: TGTGCCAGCAGCTCCGACTCGGACAGGGTTGTCGGCAATGAGCAGTTCTTC.

This chain uses TRBV24-1 with TRBJ2-5; 10 nucleotides align to TRBD2. The V segment lost 3 bases and the J segment 3 bases; nucleotides outside the gene matches: 6. The CDR3 loop spans 16 amino acids. CDR1 and CDR2 from the germline V gene are KGHDR and SFDVKD. CDR3 amino acids: CATSDVSGGLKETQYF. CDR3 bases: TGTGCCACCAGTGATGTTAGCGGGGGGTTGAAAGAGACCCAGTACTTC.

This chain joins TRBV13 and TRBJ2-5; unclear D gene. Trimming left V 2 bases short and J 1 base short, with 8 bases between. This CDR3 spans 14 amino acids. Germline assignment: CDR1 PRHDT and CDR2 FYEKMQ (reference sequence). The CDR3 nucleotides are TGTGCCAGCAGCTTATCTATCCCCCAAGAGACCCAGTACTTC. It yields the protein CASSLSIPQETQYF.

DNA for the CDR3: TGCAGTGCTAGCGGGGCACACCATCAGCCCCAGCATTTT. Its translation: CSASGAHHQPQHF. V is TRBV20-1 and J is TRBJ1-5; a weak D match, TRBD1 (5 bases). The CDR3 has 13 residues. CDR1 and CDR2 from the germline V gene are DFQATT and SNEGSKA (reference sequence). Trimming left V 3 bases short and J 5 bases short, with 11 bases between.

V and J are TRBV4-2 and TRBJ1-1; tentative D call: TRBD1 (5 bases). This CDR3 contains 15 residues. V shed 3 bases and J shed 1 base, with 12 bases lying between them. Germline V CDR1 and CDR2: LGHNA, YNFKEQ. The CDR3, as DNA: TGTGCCAGCAGCCAGGACGAGACAGAGAACACTGAAGCTTTCTTT. It specifies CASSQDETENTEAFF.

CDR3 loop: CSASFQGDANSPLHF. The CDR3 region has the DNA TGCAGTGCTAGCTTTCAGGGGGACGCCAATTCACCCCTCCACTTT. The rearrangement joins TRBV20-1 to TRBJ1-6; 7 positions match TRBD1. This CDR3 has 15 amino acids. With V trimmed by 3 bases and J by 7 bases, 9 bases remained unmatched. Germline loops: CDR1 DFQATT, CDR2 SNEGSKA (reference sequence).

V gene TRBV30 combines with J gene TRBJ1-1; D not resolved. This CDR3 is 13 amino acids long. V was clipped by 5 bases and J by 2 bases, with 12 bases between them. From germline, CDR1 is GTSNPN and CDR2 SVGIG (reference sequence). The CDR3 DNA sequence: TGTGCCTGGGGTAGGACGGTAAACACTGAAGCTTTCTTT. Translating gives CAWGRTVNTEAFF. Full variable domain (outside the CDR3, taken from reference TRBV30 and TRBJ1-1): SQTIHQWPATLVQPVGSPLSLECTVEGTSNPNLYWYRQAAGRGLQLLFYSVGIGQISSEVPQNLSASRPQDRQFILSSKKLLLSDSGFYLCAWGRTVNTEAFFGQGTRLTVV.

In this sample, this clonotype turned up many times. The rearrangement uses TRBV12-3 or TRBV12-4 and TRBJ1-6; D is perhaps TRBD1 (6 bases). CDR3 size: 14 residues. Trimming cost V 2 bases and J 8 bases, with 10 bases left between them. CDR3 sequence: CASSLWGADSPLHF. The CDR3 DNA follows: TGTGCCAGCAGTTTATGGGGGGCAGATTCACCCCTCCACTTT.

This clonotype was recorded at least ten times. The chain is built from TRBV7-3 and TRBJ1-6, with unresolved D. Germline V gene sequence: CDR1 SGHTA, CDR2 FQGTGA. CDR3 length equals 13 residues. Trimming pared 0 bases from V and 11 bases from J, leaving 8 bases between. Written as DNA, the CDR3 is TGTGCCAGCAGCTTAACAGGGAGGACACCCCTCCACTTT. Translating gives CASSLTGRTPLHF.

This clonotype was observed a few times. The rearrangement links TRBV5-6 to TRBJ2-3; TRBD1 aligns across 9 bases. The trim removed 0 bases at V and 5 bases at J, leaving 10 bases unmatched. Germline CDR1 and CDR2: SGHDT and YYEEEE. This CDR3 spans 17 amino acids. CDR3 region: CASSLVVGQGREDTQYF. The CDR3 bases are TGTGCCAGCAGCTTGGTTGTGGGACAGGGCAGGGAAGATACGCAGTATTTT.

The rearrangement uses TRBV27 and TRBJ2-1; 8 bases are shared with TRBD2. Germline V gene lookup returns CDR1 MNHEY and CDR2 SMNVEV (reference sequence). This CDR3 contains 17 residues. V lost 5 bases, J lost 2 bases, and 11 bases stayed unmatched. This chain's CDR3 is CASSPPPGGRTYNEQFF. CDR3 nucleotide sequence: TGTGCCAGCAGTCCGCCGCCGGGGGGGCGTACCTACAATGAGCAGTTCTTC.

The genes are TRBV24-1 and TRBJ1-5; possible D gene TRBD1, 5 bases. CDR1 KGHDR and CDR2 SFDVKD come from the germline V gene. The CDR3 is 14 amino acids. The V and J ends lost 4 bases and 4 bases respectively, with 10 bases between them. The CDR3 loop reads CATSDRGANQPQHF. The CDR3 bases are TGTGCCACCAGTGACCGCGGGGCGAATCAGCCCCAGCATTTT.

This chain links TRBV7-2 with TRBJ2-5; 8 bases line up with TRBD2. CDR3 length: 17 residues. CDR1 SGHTA and CDR2 FQGNSA come from the germline V gene. Trimming removed 0 bases from V and 1 base from J; junction bases left unmatched: 7. The DNA of the CDR3 is TGTGCCAGCAGCTTAGCGAGTAGCGGGGTGGGCCAAGAGACCCAGTACTTC. Translation: CASSLASSGVGQETQYF. Using reference TRBV7-2 and TRBJ2-5 for the parts outside the CDR3, the full variable domain is GAGVSQSPSNKVTEKGKDVELRCDPISGHTALYWYRQSLGQGLEFLIYFQGNSAPDKSGLPSDRFSAERTGGSVSTLTIQRTQQEDSAVYLCASSLASSGVGQETQYFGPGTRLLVL.

This clonotype was observed a handful of times. The chain combines TRBV2 with TRBJ2-1, with 11 bases that match TRBD2. This CDR3 region has 16 residues. Germline lookup yields CDR1 SNHLY and CDR2 FYNNEI. V lost 6 bases and J lost 4; bases outside the gene matches: 8. CDR3 nucleotide sequence: TGTGCCAGCAGGGGGATGACTAGCGGGGCTTACAATGAGCAGTTCTTC. Amino acid sequence: CASRGMTSGAYNEQFF.

This clonotype was found a few times. This chain's CDR3 is CAISDSGSYNSPLHF. As DNA, the CDR3 is TGTGCCATCAGTGATAGTGGCTCCTATAATTCACCCCTCCACTTT. The genes are TRBV10-3 and TRBJ1-6, with D uncertain. The CDR3 runs 15 residues. Germline loops: CDR1 ENHRY, CDR2 SYGVKD. The V end was cut by 3 bases, the J end by 0 bases, with 6 bases between.

This clonotype came up a few times. The chain couples TRBV4-3 to TRBJ2-1, with 9 positions matching TRBD2. V dropped 3 bases and J dropped 7; count of bases not matched to a gene: 7. This CDR3 comprises 15 residues. From germline, CDR1 is LGHNA and CDR2 YSLEER. This chain's CDR3 is CASSQAGGKRNEQFF. CDR3 in DNA: TGCGCCAGCAGCCAGGCGGGGGGGAAGAGGAATGAGCAGTTCTTC.

The table lists this clonotype with a few counts. The rearrangement joins TRBV6-1 to TRBJ1-4; D ambiguous. This CDR3 is 14 amino acids long. From germline, CDR1 is MNHNS and CDR2 SASEGT. V lost 8 bases, J lost 1 base, and 11 bases lay in between. CDR3 coding DNA: TGTGCCAGCTCCCAAATGTTAACTAATGAAAAACTGTTTTTT. Translated: CASSQMLTNEKLFF.

This sequence joins TRBV29-1 and TRBJ2-5; 12 nucleotides align to TRBD2. From germline, CDR1 is SQVTM and CDR2 ANQGSEA. This CDR3 comprises 12 residues. V trimming: 6 bases; J trimming: 4 bases; junction bases outside the gene matches: 0. DNA for the CDR3: TGCAGCGTGACTAGCGGGAGAGAGACCCAGTACTTC. This codes for CSVTSGRETQYF.

This clonotype was observed a few times. The chain links TRBV5-1 to TRBJ2-3; 7 positions agree with TRBD2. CDR3 length equals 16 residues. The V gene's germline CDR1 is SGHRS and CDR2 YFSETQ. With V trimmed by 5 bases and J by 6 bases, 15 bases remained unmatched. CDR3 DNA: TGCGCCAGCAGGCCCAACCCGGGGGGTTCATCGGATACGCAGTATTTT. Amino acids: CASRPNPGGSSDTQYF.

Only a few counts were recorded for this clonotype. The chain carries TRBV6-1 and TRBJ1-2; D not certain. The germline CDR1 and CDR2 sequences are MNHNS and SASEGT. Trimming pared 6 bases from V and 4 bases from J, leaving 12 bases between. The CDR3 consists of 13 residues. In DNA, the CDR3 is TGTGCCAGCAGCCCTGCCCTGCGCTATGGCTACACCTTC. Residues: CASSPALRYGYTF.

The table lists this clonotype with a few counts. The rearrangement uses TRBV6-6 and TRBJ2-3, with D uncertain. This CDR3 spans 13 amino acids. V lost 2 bases to trimming and J lost 5 bases, with 8 bases between them. Germline lookup yields CDR1 MNHNY and CDR2 SVGAGI (reference sequence). The CDR3 DNA is TGTGCCAGCAGTTACGGACCTAAAGATACGCAGTATTTT. Protein product: CASSYGPKDTQYF.

In this sample, this clonotype turned up many times. J is TRBJ2-2 and V is TRBV9, with 7 bases that match TRBD1. Germline V gives CDR1 SGDLS, CDR2 YYNGEE. This CDR3 has 16 amino acids. J lost 1 base, V lost 1 base, and 4 bases had no gene match. The CDR3 region has the DNA TGTGCCAGCAGCGTATACGACAGGGTGAACACCGGGGAGCTGTTTTTT. Amino acid sequence: CASSVYDRVNTGELFF.

The chain combines TRBV4-2 with TRBJ2-2; the D call may be TRBD1 or TRBD2 (5 bases each). The CDR3 consists of 15 residues. V gave up 0 bases and J gave up 7 bases, with 12 bases separating them. Germline lookup yields CDR1 LGHNA and CDR2 YNFKEQ. CDR3 DNA: TGTGCCAGCAGCCAAGATCGAGGGGCTAGCGGGGAGCTGTTTTTT. It yields the protein CASSQDRGASGELFF.

This chain links TRBV7-8 with TRBJ1-4, with D unclear. The CDR3 has 15 residues. Germline V gene lookup returns CDR1 SGHVS and CDR2 FQNEAQ. With 2 bases removed from V and 8 bases from J, the gap between germline ends came to 15 bases. CDR3 residues: CASSLFRWGSEKLFF. CDR3 nucleotide sequence: TGTGCCAGCAGCTTATTCCGTTGGGGTTCGGAAAAACTGTTTTTT.

This clonotype was picked up a small number of times. V and J are TRBV2 and TRBJ1-2; D perhaps matches TRBD1 (6 bases). Germline CDR1 and CDR2: SNHLY and FYNNEI. V was clipped by 8 bases and J by 4 bases, with 23 bases between them. The CDR3 runs 16 residues. CDR3 nucleotide sequence: TGTGCCAGCCAGGGGCCTACGGCAGGGGTATTCTATGGCTACACCTTC. The encoded protein is CASQGPTAGVFYGYTF.

Ten or more counts support this clonotype. The CDR3 reads CASSLRVSNATNEKLFF. DNA of the CDR3: TGTGCCAGCAGCTTAAGAGTCAGCAACGCAACTAATGAAAAACTGTTTTTT. The chain uses TRBV7-3 and TRBJ1-4; no definite D call. The ends were cut back, 1 base at V and 0 bases at J, with 12 bases in the middle. This CDR3 spans 17 amino acids. Germline CDR1 reads SGHTA; CDR2 reads FQGTGA.

This clonotype was counted only a few times. V usage is TRBV6-2 or TRBV6-3 and J usage is TRBJ2-7, with TRBD2 matching over 9 bases. Germline V gene data show CDR1 as MNHEY and CDR2 as SVGEGT. The length of the CDR3 is 17 residues. Trimming cost V 6 bases and J 2 bases; bases outside gene matches: 14. The CDR3 loop reads CASRRTQREVQAYEQYF. The CDR3 region has the DNA TGTGCCAGCAGGCGCACCCAGCGGGAGGTACAAGCCTACGAGCAGTACTTC.

This clonotype was seen more than once but under ten times. Here the CDR3 reads CASSVPASGLAGVTDTQYF. CDR3 sequence (DNA): TGTGCCAGCAGCGTCCCTGCCTCGGGGCTAGCGGGTGTCACAGATACGCAGTATTTT. This sequence joins TRBV11-1 and TRBJ2-3, with 8 nucleotides matching TRBD2. The germline gives CDR1 SGHAT, CDR2 FQDESV (reference sequence). V gave up 5 bases and J gave up 2 bases; unmatched junction bases: 18. This CDR3 spans 19 amino acids. The whole variable domain, filled in from reference TRBV11-1 and TRBJ2-3, reads EAEVAQSPRYKITEKSQAVAFWCDPISGHATLYWYRQILGQGPELLVQFQDESVVDDSQLPKDRFSAERLKGVDSTLKIQPAELGDSAMYLCASSVPASGLAGVTDTQYFGPGTRLTVL.